These 26 T cell receptor beta chains originate from one sample sequenced in a study of beta chain features in type 1 diabetes. For these receptors, no antigen is known. Study findings and constraints: Type 1 diabetes patients showed a moderate but significant shortening of TCRB CDR3s in all four CD4+ subsets.

The authors reverse transcribed all of the isolated RNA, so sequencing captured expressed TCRB transcripts. Assay used: immunoSEQ multiplex PCR; TCRdb lists only in-frame clones, some missing. This table has 600,000 to 700,000 clones, about an eighth appearing once. What was sequenced was naive CD4+ T cells from blood. All receptors come from a man aged 30-40 years with type 1 diabetes.

This chain joins TRBV29-1 and TRBJ2-7, with D tentatively TRBD1 (6 bases). V was cut by 6 bases and J by 7 bases, with 22 bases left in between. Germline values: CDR1 SQVTM, CDR2 ANQGSEA. This CDR3 has 14 amino acids. The CDR3 here is CSVANRQGRTEQYF. Written as DNA, the CDR3 is TGCAGCGTAGCAAACCGGCAGGGGCGGACGGAGCAGTACTTC.

In its sample, this clone was seen a few times. Additional DNA sequences in this sample encode the identical CDR3. V and J are TRBV7-2 and TRBJ1-5; TRBD1 matches 7 bases. CDR3 length: 13 residues. Germline V gene data show CDR1 as SGHTA and CDR2 as FQGNSA. V was clipped by 5 bases and J by 5 bases; unmatched bases: 3. The CDR3 nucleotides read TGTGCCAGCAGCGGCGACAGGGATCAGCCCCAGCATTTT. Its protein is CASSGDRDQPQHF.

The CDR3, as DNA: TGTGCCTGGAACCGGGACAGGTCCTACGAGCAGTACTTC. It encodes CAWNRDRSYEQYF. J is TRBJ2-7 and V is TRBV30, with 8 bases fitting TRBD1. There are 13 residues in the CDR3. J lost 1 base, V lost 4 bases, and 3 bases had no gene match. The germline V gene has CDR1 GTSNPN and CDR2 SVGIG (reference sequence).

The chain employs TRBV9 and TRBJ2-5; tentatively, D is TRBD1 (6 bases). Germline V gene data show CDR1 as SGDLS and CDR2 as YYNGEE. This CDR3 contains 16 residues. V gave up 0 bases and J gave up 2 bases, with 14 bases separating them. The CDR3 DNA reads TGTGCCAGCAGCGTAGATGGGGGCCGGCATCAAGAGACCCAGTACTTC. It specifies CASSVDGGRHQETQYF.

This chain connects TRBV29-1 to TRBJ2-5; D is perhaps TRBD1 (7 bases). The J call may be faulty, since TRBJ2-7 better matches the DNA end. Germline CDR1 and CDR2: SQVTM and ANQGSEA. This CDR3 spans 12 amino acids. In nucleotides, the CDR3 is TGCAGCGTTGAAGGGCAGGGGGGCGAGCAGTACTTC. This sequence encodes CSVEGQGGEQYF.

This clone has a handful of counts. V is TRBV28 and J is TRBJ1-4, with 9 positions matching TRBD1. Germline lookup yields CDR1 MDHEN and CDR2 SYDVKM. The CDR3 totals 16 residues. V gave up 4 bases and J gave up 3 bases; unmatched junction bases: 6. DNA for the CDR3: TGTGCCAGCAGTTCCGGACAGGGGATCGCTAATGAAAAACTGTTTTTT. It encodes CASSSGQGIANEKLFF.

The J gene is TRBJ2-1, the V gene TRBV5-1; perhaps TRBD2 as D (6 bases). V lost 2 bases to trimming and J lost 5 bases, with 23 bases between them. Germline assignment: CDR1 SGHRS and CDR2 YFSETQ. This CDR3 is built from 18 residues. The CDR3 region is CASSLIPGGRGGNNEQFF. As DNA, the CDR3 is TGCGCCAGCAGCTTAATCCCCGGAGGGCGCGGTGGGAACAATGAGCAGTTCTTC.

This sequence joins TRBV7-2 and TRBJ1-2; 7 positions match TRBD1. The trim removed 1 base at V and 4 bases at J, leaving 12 bases unmatched. The CDR3 is 17 amino acids. CDR1 is SGHTA and CDR2 is FQGNSA in the germline V gene. CDR3: CASSLGLTGVPGYGYTF. The CDR3 region has the DNA TGTGCCAGCAGCTTAGGTCTCACAGGGGTACCGGGCTATGGCTACACCTTC. Drawing the rest from reference TRBV7-2 and TRBJ1-2, the complete variable domain is GAGVSQSPSNKVTEKGKDVELRCDPISGHTALYWYRQSLGQGLEFLIYFQGNSAPDKSGLPSDRFSAERTGGSVSTLTIQRTQQEDSAVYLCASSLGLTGVPGYGYTFGSGTRLTVV.

The table lists this clone with a few counts. CDR3 sequence reads: CASSLLASDGTYTF. The CDR3 bases are TGTGCCAGCAGTTTATTGGCCTCGGACGGAACCTACACCTTC. The V gene is TRBV27, the J gene TRBJ1-2; no clear D gene. The V end lost 1 base, the J end lost 10 bases, and 16 bases lay between the germline ends. The CDR3 extends over 14 amino acids. Germline assignment: CDR1 MNHEY and CDR2 SMNVEV (reference sequence).

This clone has more than one count but fewer than ten. This rearrangement joins TRBV9 to TRBJ2-2; 10 nucleotides align to TRBD2. The germline V gene has CDR1 SGDLS and CDR2 YYNGEE. The CDR3 runs to 17 residues. V shed 0 bases, J shed 7 bases, and the junction held 9 bases outside the gene matches. CDR3 loop: CASSVGSGGPYGGELFF. CDR3 nucleotides: TGTGCCAGCAGCGTAGGTAGCGGGGGGCCTTACGGCGGGGAGCTGTTTTTT. The full variable domain, its missing parts supplied by reference TRBV9 and TRBJ2-2, is DSGVTQTPKHLITATGQRVTLRCSPRSGDLSVYWYQQSLDQGLQFLIQYYNGEERAKGNILERFSAQQFPDLHSELNLSSLELGDSALYFCASSVGSGGPYGGELFFGEGSRLTVL.

A note on this clone: In the same sample, other DNA sequences code for this CDR3. The rearrangement joins TRBV5-6 to TRBJ1-5; D ambiguous. Germline V gene data show CDR1 as SGHDT and CDR2 as YYEEEE. CDR3 size: 13 residues. The germline V and J ends were trimmed by 0 bases and 5 bases, with 6 bases remaining between them. The CDR3 DNA sequence: TGTGCCAGCAGCTTGGGGCAGGATCAGCCCCAGCATTTT. Its translation is CASSLGQDQPQHF.

The rearrangement joins TRBV7-9 to TRBJ1-1, with D possibly TRBD1 on 6 matching bases. Between the trimmed V and J ends, which lost 5 bases and 0 bases, there was a span of 13 bases. The CDR3 has 15 residues. Per the germline V gene, CDR1 is SEHNR and CDR2 is FQNEAQ (reference sequence). This CDR3 is CASSPIRGLNTEAFF. In nucleotides, the CDR3 is TGTGCCAGCAGCCCCATCAGGGGACTGAACACTGAAGCTTTCTTT.

This clone was detected a few times. The chain uses TRBV2 and TRBJ2-4; no clear D gene. The CDR3 loop spans 15 amino acids. In germline, CDR1 is SNHLY, CDR2 FYNNEI. V was pared by 2 bases and J by 0 bases, with 8 bases between. The CDR3 sequence is CASSESGLAKNIQYF. CDR3 DNA: TGTGCCAGCAGTGAATCAGGCTTAGCCAAAAACATTCAGTACTTC. Supplemented by reference TRBV2 and TRBJ2-4, the full variable domain reads EPEVTQTPSHQVTQMGQEVILRCVPISNHLYFYWYRQILGQKVEFLVSFYNNEISEKSEIFDDQFSVERPDGSNFTLKIRSTKLEDSAMYFCASSESGLAKNIQYFGAGTRLSVL.

This clone showed up just a few times. The V gene is TRBV18, the J gene TRBJ1-5, with 8 bases fitting TRBD1. CDR3 length equals 16 residues. Trimming removed 2 bases from V and 6 bases from J; junction bases left unmatched: 9. Germline CDR1 is KGHSH and CDR2 is LQKENI. Here the CDR3 DNA reads TGTGCCAGCTCACCAGGACAGGGCGCGCTCGGTCAGCCCCAGCATTTT. Translation gives CASSPGQGALGQPQHF.

Note on this clone: A read error may produce the germline difference seen at one junction end. The DNA of the CDR3 is TGTGCCATCAGTCCACAGGGAACTGGGGCCAACGTCCTGACTTTC. Its protein product is CAISPQGTGANVLTF. V usage is TRBV6-6 and J usage is TRBJ2-6; tentatively, D is TRBD1 (6 bases). The length of the CDR3 is 15 residues. Germline CDR1 MNHNY, CDR2 SVGAGI (reference sequence).

This chain links TRBV14 with TRBJ1-6, with TRBD1 as a possible D gene (6 bases). Germline loops: CDR1 SGHDN, CDR2 FVKESK. The CDR3 has 13 amino acids. V lost 3 bases, J lost 10 bases, and 10 bases lay in between. CDR3 protein: CASSHQGHSPLHF. DNA for the CDR3: TGTGCCAGCAGCCATCAGGGGCACTCACCCCTCCACTTT.

This clone was seen only a few times. The rearrangement uses TRBV4-1 and TRBJ1-5; D is possibly TRBD1 (6 bases). CDR3 length equals 18 residues. The V and J ends lost 1 base and 2 bases respectively, with 18 bases between them. Germline V lookup: CDR1 MGHRA, CDR2 YSYEKL. CDR3 region: CASSQAEWEGVGNQPQHF. In DNA form, the CDR3 reads TGCGCCAGCAGCCAAGCTGAGTGGGAGGGGGTAGGCAATCAGCCCCAGCATTTT.

This clone was seen more than once but under ten times. The V and J genes are TRBV28 and TRBJ2-4; D ambiguous. The CDR3 contains 14 residues. V was trimmed by 10 bases and J by 0 bases, leaving 13 bases between them. CDR1 MDHEN and CDR2 SYDVKM come from the germline V gene. CDR3 bases: TGTGCCACCCGGTCAGTCGTAGCCAAAAACATTCAGTACTTC. Protein product: CATRSVVAKNIQYF.

The gene calls are TRBV30 and TRBJ2-5; perhaps TRBD1 as D (5 bases). Germline V lookup: CDR1 GTSNPN, CDR2 SVGIG (reference sequence). V dropped 4 bases and J dropped 1 base, with 10 bases sitting between them. CDR3 length equals 13 residues. CDR3 sequence: CAWILGAQETQYF. The CDR3 DNA sequence: TGTGCCTGGATATTAGGGGCCCAAGAGACCCAGTACTTC.

CDR3: CASSRESSSYNEQFF. CDR3 bases: TGTGCCAGCAGCCGAGAGAGCAGCTCCTACAATGAGCAGTTCTTC. V and J are TRBV7-2 and TRBJ2-1, with D hard to call. V gave up 5 bases and J gave up 0 bases, with 11 bases separating them. Germline V gene lookup returns CDR1 SGHTA and CDR2 FQGNSA. The CDR3 runs to 15 residues.

This chain joins TRBV10-3 and TRBJ1-5; no clear D gene. Looked up from germline, CDR1 is ENHRY and CDR2 is SYGVKD. V dropped 8 bases and J dropped 1 base, with 12 bases sitting between them. CDR3 length: 14 amino acids. The CDR3 loop is CAIGYGVSNQPQHF. DNA for the CDR3: TGTGCCATCGGTTACGGTGTGAGCAATCAGCCCCAGCATTTT.

The chain links TRBV5-1 to TRBJ2-3, with a weak D call TRBD2 (6 bases). CDR1 SGHRS and CDR2 YFSETQ come from the germline V gene. Deletions cut 4 bases from V and 4 bases from J, with 19 bases between. The CDR3 spans 16 residues. As DNA, the CDR3 is TGCGCCAGCAGCCCATCGCCGCAACGGAGGGCAGATACGCAGTATTTT. Its translation: CASSPSPQRRADTQYF. The full variable domain, rest sourced from reference TRBV5-1 and TRBJ2-3, is KAGVTQTPRYLIKTRGQQVTLSCSPISGHRSVSWYQQTPGQGLQFLFEYFSETQRNKGNFPGRFSGRQFSNSRSEMNVSTLELGDSALYLCASSPSPQRRADTQYFGPGTRLTVL.

This clone was seen a few times. The chain combines TRBV28 with TRBJ2-7; D may match TRBD1 or TRBD2 (5 bases each). CDR3 length equals 14 residues. From germline, CDR1 is MDHEN and CDR2 SYDVKM. Between the trimmed V and J ends, which lost 6 bases and 10 bases, there was a span of 22 bases. CDR3 coding DNA: TGTGCCAGCAGCATAGGGACGTGGCCCCGATTTCAGTACTTC. This translates into CASSIGTWPRFQYF.

This clone was seen a handful of times. V is TRBV19 and J is TRBJ1-4; D is uncertain. V lost 2 bases, J lost 8 bases, and 9 bases lay in between. The germline gives CDR1 LNHDA, CDR2 SQIVND (reference sequence). The CDR3 runs to 13 residues. CDR3 protein: CASSIQIREKLFF. The CDR3 bases are TGTGCCAGTAGTATACAGATACGGGAAAAACTGTTTTTT.

The V gene is TRBV25-1, the J gene TRBJ2-1; 8 bases fit TRBD1. J lost 2 bases, V lost 4 bases, and 4 bases had no gene match. Looked up from germline, CDR1 is MGHDK and CDR2 is SYGVNS. There are 15 residues in the CDR3. The CDR3 coding sequence is TGTGCCAGCAGTGTACAGGGGGAGCCCTACAATGAGCAGTTCTTC. It encodes CASSVQGEPYNEQFF.

This chain uses TRBV29-1 with TRBJ2-7; 7 bases line up with TRBD1. Germline-derived CDR1 and CDR2 are SQVTM and ANQGSEA. The V gene end was trimmed by 4 bases and the J gene end by 4 bases; junction bases not matched to a gene: 10. The CDR3 contains 14 residues. The CDR3 DNA reads as TGCAGCGTTGGGGATGGGGGACAGAATTACGAGCAGTACTTC. Encoded protein: CSVGDGGQNYEQYF.